This T cell receptor (beta chain) was sequenced during a study of control samples from healthy donors and cancer patients. The CDR3 has 11 residues. Per the germline V gene, CDR1 is SNHLY and CDR2 is FYNNEI. Trimming left V 7 bases short and J 5 bases short, with 8 bases between. TCRdb keeps only in-frame clones here, not all; method: immunoSEQ multiplex PCR. The repertoire includes under 300,000 clones, almost 85% of them detected once, and about an eighth sits in the top ten. Input material: PBMCs. This TCR was recovered from a woman aged 60-75 years with lung cancer. The V and J genes are TRBV2 and TRBJ2-5; D is ambiguous. CDR3 in amino acids: CASTRGETQYF. DNA for the CDR3: TGTGCCAGCACCCGTGGGGAGACCCAGTACTTC.